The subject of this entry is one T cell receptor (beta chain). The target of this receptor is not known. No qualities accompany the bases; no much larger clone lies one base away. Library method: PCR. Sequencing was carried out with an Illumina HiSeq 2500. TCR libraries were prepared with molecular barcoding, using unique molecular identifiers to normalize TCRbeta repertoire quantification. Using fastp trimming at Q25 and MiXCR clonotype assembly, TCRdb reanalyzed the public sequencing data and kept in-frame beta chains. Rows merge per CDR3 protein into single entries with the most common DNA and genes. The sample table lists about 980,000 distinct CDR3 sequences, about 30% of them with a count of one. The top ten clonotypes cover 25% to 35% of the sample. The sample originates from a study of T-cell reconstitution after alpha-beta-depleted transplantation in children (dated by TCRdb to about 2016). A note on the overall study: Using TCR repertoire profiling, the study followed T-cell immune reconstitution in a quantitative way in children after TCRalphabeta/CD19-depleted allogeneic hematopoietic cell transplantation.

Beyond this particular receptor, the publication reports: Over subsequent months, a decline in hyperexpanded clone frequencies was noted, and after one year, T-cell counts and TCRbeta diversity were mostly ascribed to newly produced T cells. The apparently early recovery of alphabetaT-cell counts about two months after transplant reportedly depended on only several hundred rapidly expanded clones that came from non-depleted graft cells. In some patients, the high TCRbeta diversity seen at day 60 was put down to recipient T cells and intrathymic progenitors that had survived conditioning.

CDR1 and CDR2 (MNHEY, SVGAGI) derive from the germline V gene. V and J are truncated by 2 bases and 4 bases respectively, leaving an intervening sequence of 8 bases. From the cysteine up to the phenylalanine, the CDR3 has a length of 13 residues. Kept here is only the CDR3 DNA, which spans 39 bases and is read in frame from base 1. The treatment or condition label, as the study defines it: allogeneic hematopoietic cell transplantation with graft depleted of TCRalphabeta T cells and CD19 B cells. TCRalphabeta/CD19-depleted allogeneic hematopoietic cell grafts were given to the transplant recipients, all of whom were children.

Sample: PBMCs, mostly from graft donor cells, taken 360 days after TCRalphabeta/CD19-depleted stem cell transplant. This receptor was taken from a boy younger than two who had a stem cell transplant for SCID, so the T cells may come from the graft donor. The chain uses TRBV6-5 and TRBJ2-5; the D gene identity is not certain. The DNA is TGTGCCAGCAGTTACCGATCCCTAGAGACCCAGTACTTC. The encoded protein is CASSYRSLETQYF.